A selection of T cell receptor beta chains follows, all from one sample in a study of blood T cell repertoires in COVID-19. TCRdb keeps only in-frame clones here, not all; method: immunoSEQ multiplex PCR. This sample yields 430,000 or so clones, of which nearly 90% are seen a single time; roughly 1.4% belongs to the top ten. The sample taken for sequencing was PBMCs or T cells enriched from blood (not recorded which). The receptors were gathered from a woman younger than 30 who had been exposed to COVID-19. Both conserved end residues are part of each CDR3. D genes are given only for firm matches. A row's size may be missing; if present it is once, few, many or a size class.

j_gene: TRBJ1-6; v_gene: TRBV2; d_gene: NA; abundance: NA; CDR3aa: CASSTDIYNSPLHF
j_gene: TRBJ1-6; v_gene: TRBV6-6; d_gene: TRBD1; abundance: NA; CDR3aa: CASSNRQGYNSPLHF
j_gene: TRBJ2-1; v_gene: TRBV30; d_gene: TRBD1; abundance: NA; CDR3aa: CAHARDRAGNEQFF
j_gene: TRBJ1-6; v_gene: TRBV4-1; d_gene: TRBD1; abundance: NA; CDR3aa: CASSQDRGTGLDSPLHF
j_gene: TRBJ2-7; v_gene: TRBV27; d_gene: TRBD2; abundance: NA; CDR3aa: CASSFLSSGGYEQYF
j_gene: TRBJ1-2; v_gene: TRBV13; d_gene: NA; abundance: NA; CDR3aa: CASSLVGVQDGYTF
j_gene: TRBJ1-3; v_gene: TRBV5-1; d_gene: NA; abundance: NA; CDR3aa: CASSLGHASGNTIYF
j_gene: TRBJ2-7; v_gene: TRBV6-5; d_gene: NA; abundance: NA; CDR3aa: CASSRIGGPYEQYF
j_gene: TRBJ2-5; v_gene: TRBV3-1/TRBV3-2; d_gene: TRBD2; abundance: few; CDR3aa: CASSPEVSGWETQYF
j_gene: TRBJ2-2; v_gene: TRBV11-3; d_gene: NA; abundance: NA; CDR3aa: CASSSSSANTGELFF
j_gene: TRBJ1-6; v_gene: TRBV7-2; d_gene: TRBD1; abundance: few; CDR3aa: CASSTEGTGTSPLHF
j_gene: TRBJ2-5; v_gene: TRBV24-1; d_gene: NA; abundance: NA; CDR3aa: CATSQEVLGTQYF
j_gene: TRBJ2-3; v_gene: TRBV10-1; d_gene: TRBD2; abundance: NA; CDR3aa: CASSSGRAYNTQYF
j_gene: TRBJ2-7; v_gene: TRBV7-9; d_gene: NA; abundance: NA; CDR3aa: CASSLGLSYEQYF
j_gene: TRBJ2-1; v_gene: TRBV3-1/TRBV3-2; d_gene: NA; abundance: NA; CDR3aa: CASSQDPNEQFF
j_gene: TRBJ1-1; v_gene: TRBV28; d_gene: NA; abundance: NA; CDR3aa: CASTEVGGATEAFF
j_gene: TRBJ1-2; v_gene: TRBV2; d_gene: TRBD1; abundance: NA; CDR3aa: CASSGTGGGYGYTF
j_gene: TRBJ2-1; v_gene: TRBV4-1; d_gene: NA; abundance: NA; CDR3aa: CASSPLDNEQFF
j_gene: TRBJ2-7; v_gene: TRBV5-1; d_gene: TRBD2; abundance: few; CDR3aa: CASSSLAGTSGRPYEQYF
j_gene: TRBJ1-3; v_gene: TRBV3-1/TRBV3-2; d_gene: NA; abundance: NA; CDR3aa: CASSPDSSGNTIYF
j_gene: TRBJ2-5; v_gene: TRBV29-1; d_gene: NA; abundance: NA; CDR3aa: CSGGMVGETQYF
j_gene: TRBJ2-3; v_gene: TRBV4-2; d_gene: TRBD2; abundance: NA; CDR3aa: CASSQDLAGGTTDTQYF
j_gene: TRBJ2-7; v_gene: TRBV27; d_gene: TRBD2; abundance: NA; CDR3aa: CASSRSTSGGYEQYF
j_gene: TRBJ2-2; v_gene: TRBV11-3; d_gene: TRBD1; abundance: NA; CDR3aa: CASSLQGQVGQWNTGELFF
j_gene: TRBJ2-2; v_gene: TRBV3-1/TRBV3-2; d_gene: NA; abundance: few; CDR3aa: CASSQDENRKTGELFF